The T cell receptor beta chain described here comes from a study of naive and memory T cell subsets. The beta constant-region primer was an equimolar mix of two oligonucleotides covering TRBC1 and TRBC2. Ligated cDNA was amplified by four rounds of PCR with nested alpha and beta constant-region primers and SP2. TCRdb recomputed calls from the UMI-ligation and nested PCR reads with MiXCR, one row per CDR3 protein. Of about 150,000 distinct CDR3 sequences listed, under 25% are singletons. Ten or more counts support this clonotype. Its target is unknown. Trimming removed 6 bases from V and 7 bases from J; junction bases left unmatched: 5. Germline assignment: CDR1 SQVTM and CDR2 ANQGSEA. The CDR3 is 14 residues long. Study observations and caveats: Possibly reflecting memory cells re-expressing CD45RA, a few larger clonotypes occurred in naive repertoires, especially CD8. RNA-based TCR counts may shift with T cell activation and differentiation. Over 90% of naive TCR sequences appeared only once, unlike memory subsets. Clonotypes here are unpaired alpha or beta chain sequences.

Material for sequencing was naive CD4+ T cells from blood. This chain joins TRBV29-1 and TRBJ2-1; 14 nucleotides match TRBD2. The clonotype comes from a human donor in good health. CDR3 DNA: TGCAGCGTCGAGGGACTAGCGGGAGTGAATGAGCAGTTCTTC. The encoded protein is CSVEGLAGVNEQFF.